This TCR beta chain was identified in a study of beta chain features in type 1 diabetes. Study observations and caveats: These data did not resolve whether HLA type affects TCRB rearrangement.

On this clone itself: Its antigen is currently unknown.

The study reverse transcribed the entire isolated RNA, so it sequenced expressed TCRB transcripts. TCRdb's table, derived via immunoSEQ multiplex PCR, lists solely in-frame clones and lacks some. This sample carries around 240,000 clones, 68% of them seen once, and the ten largest clones take about 0.05%. Input material: naive CD4+ T cells from blood. This clonotype was obtained from a man aged 25-40 years in good health.

CDR3 in DNA: TGTGCCAGCAGCCCACAGGGGCTTGGGGCCAACGTCCTGACTTTC. Its protein is CASSPQGLGANVLTF. The chain recombines TRBV5-6 with TRBJ2-6; 7 nucleotides line up with TRBD1. Germline V gene sequence: CDR1 SGHDT, CDR2 YYEEEE. With 4 bases clipped from V and 3 bases from J, the junction kept 4 bases outside the gene matches. The CDR3 contains 15 residues.